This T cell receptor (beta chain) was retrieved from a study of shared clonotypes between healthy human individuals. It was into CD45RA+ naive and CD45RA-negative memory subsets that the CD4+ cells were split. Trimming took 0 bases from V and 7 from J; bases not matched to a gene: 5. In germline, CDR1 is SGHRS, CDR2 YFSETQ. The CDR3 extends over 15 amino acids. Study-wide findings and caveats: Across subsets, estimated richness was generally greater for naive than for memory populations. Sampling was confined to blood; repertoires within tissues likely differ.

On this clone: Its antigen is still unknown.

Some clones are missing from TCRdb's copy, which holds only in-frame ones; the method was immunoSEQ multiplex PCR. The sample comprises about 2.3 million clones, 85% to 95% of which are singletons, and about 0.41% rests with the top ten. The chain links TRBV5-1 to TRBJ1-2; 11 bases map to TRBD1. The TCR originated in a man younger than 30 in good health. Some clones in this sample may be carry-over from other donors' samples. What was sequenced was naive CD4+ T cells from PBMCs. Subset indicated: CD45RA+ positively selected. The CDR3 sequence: CASSLDGQGAVGYTF. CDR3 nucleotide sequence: TGCGCCAGCAGCTTGGATGGACAGGGGGCTGTTGGCTACACCTTC.